This record looks at one T cell receptor (beta chain) sequence and its context. Its cognate antigen is unknown. The source of the sample is a study of PD-L1 blockade in urothelial cancer. Background on the study: Patients commenced atezolizumab at some point between 2014 and 2015, and it was given at 1,200 mg intravenously every 3 weeks. It was at 3 weeks (second dose) and 6 weeks after treatment start that blood was analyzed. Study-level points and caveats: TCR clonality was measured in pretreatment peripheral blood. Clonality below the median predicted better survival.

Sample time point: pretreatment peripheral blood. CDR1 GTSNPN and CDR2 SVGIG come from the germline V gene (reference sequence). The ends were cut back, 4 bases at V and 0 bases at J, with 9 bases in the middle. CDR3 length: 13 amino acids. PCRs were each spiked with synthetic TCR analog templates. Here immunoSEQ multiplex PCR was the method, and the copy in TCRdb shows in-frame clones only, minus some. The repertoire holds tens of thousands of clones, with 70% to 90% as singletons. This clonotype originated in a man aged 55 to 69 with urothelial cancer. The specimen comprised PBMCs, sampled around atezolizumab (anti-PD-L1) treatment. This sequence joins TRBV30 and TRBJ1-1; unclear D gene. Written as DNA, the CDR3 is TGTGCCTGGATGGGGAGAGTGAACACTGAAGCTTTCTTT. The encoded protein is CAWMGRVNTEAFF.